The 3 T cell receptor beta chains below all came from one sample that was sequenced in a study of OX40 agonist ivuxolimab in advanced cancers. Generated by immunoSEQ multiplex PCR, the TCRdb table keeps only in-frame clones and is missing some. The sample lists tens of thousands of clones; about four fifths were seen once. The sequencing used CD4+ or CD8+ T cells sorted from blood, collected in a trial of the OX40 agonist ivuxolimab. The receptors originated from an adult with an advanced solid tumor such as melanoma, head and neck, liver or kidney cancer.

The CDR3 reads CASSTPDRAWGIDSEAFF. Written as DNA, the CDR3 is TGTGCCAGTAGTACCCCGGACAGAGCCTGGGGTATAGATAGTGAAGCTTTCTTT. This chain joins TRBV19 and TRBJ1-1, with D possibly being TRBD1 (6 bases). Germline CDR1 and CDR2: LNHDA and SQIVND (reference sequence). The CDR3 extends over 18 amino acids. V lost 4 bases, J lost 7 bases, and 28 bases lay in between.

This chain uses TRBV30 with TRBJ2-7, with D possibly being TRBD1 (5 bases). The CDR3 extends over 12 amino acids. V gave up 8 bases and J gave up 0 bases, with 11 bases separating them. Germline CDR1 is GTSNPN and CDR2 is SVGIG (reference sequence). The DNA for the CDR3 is TGTGCCAGGCAGGGAAGCTCCTACGAGCAGTACTTC. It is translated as CARQGSSYEQYF.

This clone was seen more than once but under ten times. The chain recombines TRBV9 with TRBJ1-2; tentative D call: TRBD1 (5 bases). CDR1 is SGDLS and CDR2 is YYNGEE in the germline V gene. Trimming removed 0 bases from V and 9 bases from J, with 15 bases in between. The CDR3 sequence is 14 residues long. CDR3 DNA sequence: TGTGCCAGCAGCGTAGCACAGGTGGCTAACAGCTACACCTTC. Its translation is CASSVAQVANSYTF. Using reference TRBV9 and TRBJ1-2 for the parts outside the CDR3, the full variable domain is DSGVTQTPKHLITATGQRVTLRCSPRSGDLSVYWYQQSLDQGLQFLIQYYNGEERAKGNILERFSAQQFPDLHSELNLSSLELGDSALYFCASSVAQVANSYTFGSGTRLTVV.